This section outlines one TCR beta chain sequence together with its context. Trimming cost V 4 bases and J 6 bases, with 13 bases left between them. The CDR3 covers 13 residues. CDR1 and CDR2 (germline): SGHRS, YFSETQ. The entry originates in a study of T cell responses to AZD1222 COVID-19 vaccine. TCRdb keeps only in-frame clones here, not all; method: immunoSEQ multiplex PCR. The sample yields around 140,000 clones, approximately 91% seen once. This material consisted of peripheral blood, taken 28 days after the second AZD1222 dose. The receptor was isolated from an adult who received the AZD1222 COVID-19 vaccine. The rearrangement joins TRBV5-1 to TRBJ1-2; D remains unclear. CDR3 amino acids: CASSPSGGNGYTF. The CDR3 DNA sequence: TGCGCCAGCAGCCCGTCGGGCGGGAATGGCTACACCTTC.